The TCR beta chain under discussion was sequenced for a study of cytomegalovirus exposure and HLA in healthy donors (TCRdb year 2017). In terms of the full investigation: An earlier analysis of some 550 of the donors reported roughly 300 Gb of sequence data and around 120 million unique TCR beta sequences from around 200 million T cells. An early release covering 550 to 700 HLA-typed donors comprised approximately 290 gigabases of sequencing data and approximately 80 million unique TCR sequences. Besides the first cohort of 666 subjects, a separate validation cohort made up of over 100 different subjects was used. Rather than using new phenotypic data, the later analysis identified candidate immune exposures from TCR beta sequences and from how often those sequences occurred across donors. The number of donors typed differed by locus, with about 620-630 for A, B, C, DRB1 and DQB1, 522 for DQA1, about 610 for DPA1, and 472 for DPB1. Genome-wide SNP genotypes for about 65% of the 666 donors were used in a later genetic analysis, which treated that subset as a discovery cohort. Of the approximately 370 genotyped donors, 75% to 85% were placed in the genetic ancestry cluster associated with self-reported Caucasian donors. Roughly 5 DR-DQ haplotypes were handled as single units for association and clustering, since linkage in the cohort was strong. Among some 410 genotyped donors of the cohort, an average of roughly 240,000 unique TCR beta nucleotide sequences were sequenced per donor, 15% to 20% of them non-productive. The study combined high-throughput TCR immunosequencing, statistical association of individual TCRs with disease status, and machine learning to predict cytomegalovirus infection status. The study was designed to test whether signatures of past pathogen exposure could be identified by cataloging public T cell receptors. Every repertoire in the discovery cohort had been generated on one and the same sequencing platform. The study profiled the T cell repertoires of some 610 subjects by immunosequencing and related them to cytomegalovirus serostatus. To study patterns of TCR occurrence, a later analysis re-analyzed previously published TCR beta repertoires from around 700 donors and added high-resolution HLA genotyping. In an earlier analysis of more than 550 of the donors, high-throughput TCR beta sequencing was used to judge whether each TCR beta V gene segment behaved as functional or pseudogenic. Donor age, sex, ethnicity and CMV serostatus were compiled together with the repertoire data. HLA typing covered class I and class II loci at four-digit resolution. Broad study findings and their caveats: A later analysis associated 16,951 TCR beta sequences with specific HLA alleles at a false discovery rate of 0.05. Only TCR beta chains were sequenced in this cohort, and the absence of alpha or paired-chain data limited detectable features. The authors suggested that the approach could potentially be extended to other disease states and immunological phenotypes. Seventeen rarely observed V segments, including chromosome 9 orphons, were excluded from the earlier analysis of 550 to 700 of the donors because counts were too low. A few of the identified cytomegalovirus-associated TCR beta chains were confirmed in vitro to be specific for cytomegalovirus antigens. A group of highly shared sequence variants was considered likely to be a technical artifact of the sequencing pipeline. A later analysis reported that several top co-occurrence clusters appeared linked to parvovirus B19, influenza, CMV and Epstein-Barr virus. A total of fewer than 200 TCR beta chains were listed by the study as associated with cytomegalovirus. Most TCR sequences were seen in very few donors, while some public TCRs were found in many individuals. In a later analysis, the rate of TCR association differed among HLA loci, with DRB1 alleles having the most associated TCRs and HLA-C alleles having the fewest. V-gene and J-gene trimming of TCR beta chains was associated with a missense DCLRE1C variant in a later genetic analysis, and the association was replicated in an independent cohort. Presence/absence analyses assumed roughly uniform sequencing depth across donors, an assumption that may not hold. Because some donors lacked HLA typing at each locus, the association tests relied only on the typed subset. Correlated functional status among segregating V segments might be attributable to linkage disequilibrium, but an unknown experimental factor could not be ruled out. The only immune exposure information available for the cohort was CMV serostatus. A further reported finding was that TCR beta sequences accurately predicted the HLA-A and HLA-B alleles for most subjects in the first cohort. The classifier was reported to diagnose cytomegalovirus status with high specificity and sensitivity in both the original and validation cohorts. A later analysis found that most CMV-associated TCR beta chains appeared HLA-restricted, with HLA associations seemingly driven largely by CMV exposure. A later genetic analysis reported fewer N-insertions in productive TCRs among donors in an Asian-associated ancestry cluster than the approximately 670-donor mean. In a later analysis, HLA-associated TCR beta chains were found to be more clonally expanded and to have lower generation probabilities than equally common non-associated chains. Broadly in line with IMGT annotations, most TCR beta V segments showed up in productive rearrangements about 87% or about 30% of the time in an earlier analysis of some 590 of the donors. Strong co-occurrence of HLA alleles, especially DR and DQ, made assigning TCR associations to individual alleles difficult. Because the 87-base-pair reads could not distinguish some IMGT-functional V segments, including TRBV6-2 and TRBV6-3, those segments were excluded.

With regard to this clone: This receptor's antigen is unknown. No qualities accompany the bases; no much larger clone lies one base away.

Library generation was performed with the immunoSEQ multiplex PCR assay. A mixture of 60 forward primers for TCR Vbeta segments and 13 reverse primers for TCR Jbeta segments was used in the multiplex PCR. A multiplex PCR assay on genomic DNA amplified the CDR3 region of rearranged TCR beta genes. On the Illumina HiSeq System, the amplified TCR beta libraries were sequenced as 87-base-pair reads. In the authors' own workflow: Across the roughly 640 repertoires, a later analysis counted roughly 77 million unique TCR beta chains, around 11 million of which were shared by at least two donors. Raw reads were error-corrected and collapsed into unique sequences with a nearest-neighbor algorithm that merged closely related sequences to remove PCR and sequencing errors. To assign V, D and J gene segments, CDR3 sequences were aligned to IMGT reference sequences. For a sequence to be retained, a match of at least six nucleotides was required to both a V gene segment and a J gene segment. Rearrangements were classified as productive when the CDR3 lacked stop codons and remained in frame with V and J, and all other rearrangements were classified as non-productive. Following IMGT convention, CDR3 was defined as the stretch from the second conserved V-encoded cysteine to the conserved J-encoded phenylalanine. The earlier analysis of more than 450 of the donors excluded sequences that lacked an unambiguous match to a single V gene segment. In an earlier analysis of some 590 of the donors, V segments were called functional above 56.7% productive rearrangements and were called segregating when the between-donor standard deviation exceeded 5%. To diagnose cytomegalovirus status from the catalog of TCR beta chain sequences, a statistical classification framework was built. In a later analysis, V and J genes were assigned by comparing TCR nucleotide sequences against IMGT/GENE-DB human TR gene sequences. A later analysis assigned CDR3 sequences and most-parsimonious VDJ recombination scenarios with the TCRdist pipeline. In a later analysis, every TCR beta chain was defined by the combination of its CDR3 amino acid sequence and its V-gene family, and reads without a unique V-gene family were dropped. To address suspected cross-contamination and a sequencing artifact, a later analysis removed around 590 highly shared, low-generation-probability nucleotide sequences. In a later analysis, a clonal expansion index was calculated for each public chain from normalized within-repertoire ranks of inferred template counts. Generation probabilities in a later analysis came from a VDJ recombination model fitted to out-of-frame rearrangements, and those results were checked against IGoR. In a later analysis, TCR-TCR, TCR-HLA and TCR-CMV co-occurrence was scored with hypergeometric tests, and a repertoire-size bias correction was applied to TCR pairs. In a later analysis, false discovery rates were estimated by permuting HLA or CMV assignments 20 times. In a later analysis, co-occurring TCRs were grouped using DBSCAN, and TCRdist sequence similarity was added for clustering within HLA-allele-positive subsets. For co-occurrence clustering, repertoires with fewer than 30,000 or more than 120,000 public chains were excluded, along with about five repertoires with anomalous nucleotide sharing. TCRdb stores this immuneACCESS table with in-frame sequences only. Part of the clones is absent; in the studies checked, under half of the shortfall reflects unresolved V genes, and no reason is known for the rest. The D gene and trimming were derived from the DNA, and the V and J assignments and clone size from that table. Across this sample there are 95,000 to 150,000 clones, with roughly four fifths seen only once. The ten biggest clones cover roughly 5.9% of the sample.

The CDR3 measures 15 amino acids from cysteine to phenylalanine. Of all the DNA, just the CDR3 is kept, 45 bases in frame from base 1. CDR1 and CDR2 are read off the germline V gene as SGHRS and YFSETQ. Trimming leaves V shorter by 4 bases and J shorter by 10 bases, with the junction holding 10 bases beyond the gene matches. The cohort consisted of 670 or so healthy bone marrow donors. All cohort members were sampled while nominally healthy, although unrecorded immune exposures were likely present. The donor tested CMV seronegative and was one of the 352 seronegative cohort members. Every donor gave a peripheral blood sample, and the peripheral blood mononuclear cells from that sample were used for TCR beta sequencing. Genomic DNA extraction from the blood cell samples was performed with the Qiagen DNeasy Blood Extraction Kit.

Sequenced sample: PBMCs. The chain joins TRBV5-1 to TRBJ2-3; TRBD2 matches 12 bases in the middle. The origin of this receptor is a woman aged 40 to 50 in good health and CMV-seronegative. The CDR3 here reads CASSPRLAGAPAQYF. The nucleotide sequence is given as TGCGCCAGCAGCCCACGACTAGCGGGAGCGCCCGCGCAGTATTTT.